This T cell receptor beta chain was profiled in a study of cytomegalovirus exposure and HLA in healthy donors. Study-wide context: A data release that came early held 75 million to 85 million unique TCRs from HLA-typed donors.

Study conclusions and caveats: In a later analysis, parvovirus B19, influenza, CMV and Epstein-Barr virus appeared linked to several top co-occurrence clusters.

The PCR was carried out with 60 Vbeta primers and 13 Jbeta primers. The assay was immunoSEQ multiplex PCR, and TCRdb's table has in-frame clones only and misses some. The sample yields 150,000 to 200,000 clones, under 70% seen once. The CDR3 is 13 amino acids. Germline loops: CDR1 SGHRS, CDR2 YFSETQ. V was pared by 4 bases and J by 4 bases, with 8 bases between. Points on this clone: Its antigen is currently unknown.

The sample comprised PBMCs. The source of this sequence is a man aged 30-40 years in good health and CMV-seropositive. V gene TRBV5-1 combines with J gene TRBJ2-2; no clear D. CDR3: CASSDLGTGELFF. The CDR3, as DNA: TGCGCCAGCAGCGACTTGGGCACCGGGGAGCTGTTTTTT.